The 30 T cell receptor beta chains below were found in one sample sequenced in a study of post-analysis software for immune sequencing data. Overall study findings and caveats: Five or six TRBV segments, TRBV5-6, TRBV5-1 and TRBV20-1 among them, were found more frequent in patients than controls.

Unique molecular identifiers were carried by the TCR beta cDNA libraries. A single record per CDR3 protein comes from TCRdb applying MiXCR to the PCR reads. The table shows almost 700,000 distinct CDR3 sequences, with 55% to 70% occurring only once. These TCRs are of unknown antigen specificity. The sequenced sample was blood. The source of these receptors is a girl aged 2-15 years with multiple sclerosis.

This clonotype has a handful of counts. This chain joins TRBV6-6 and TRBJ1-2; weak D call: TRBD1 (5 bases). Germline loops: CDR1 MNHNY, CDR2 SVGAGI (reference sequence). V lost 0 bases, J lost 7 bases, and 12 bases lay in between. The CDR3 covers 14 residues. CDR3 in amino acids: CASSYSDGGSGYTF. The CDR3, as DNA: TGTGCCAGCAGTTACTCGGACGGGGGAAGTGGCTACACCTTC.

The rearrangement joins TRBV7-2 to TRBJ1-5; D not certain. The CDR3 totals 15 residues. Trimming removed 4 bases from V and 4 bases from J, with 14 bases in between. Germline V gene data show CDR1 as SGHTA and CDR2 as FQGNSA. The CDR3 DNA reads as TGTGCCAGCAGCTGGGGTCGGCAAGGTAATCAGCCCCAGCATTTT. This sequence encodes CASSWGRQGNQPQHF.

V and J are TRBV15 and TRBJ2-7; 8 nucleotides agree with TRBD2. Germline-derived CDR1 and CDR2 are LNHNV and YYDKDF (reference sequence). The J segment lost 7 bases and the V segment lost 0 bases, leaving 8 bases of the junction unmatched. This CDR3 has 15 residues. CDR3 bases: TGTGCCACCAGCAGAGAGGGGACTAGTCTGTGGGAGCAGTACTTC. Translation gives CATSREGTSLWEQYF.

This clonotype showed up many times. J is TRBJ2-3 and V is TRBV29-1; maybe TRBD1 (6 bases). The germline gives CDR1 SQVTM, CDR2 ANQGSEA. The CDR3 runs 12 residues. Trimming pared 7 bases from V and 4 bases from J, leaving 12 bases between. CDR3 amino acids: CSAKQGADTQYF. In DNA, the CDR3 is TGCAGCGCCAAACAGGGAGCAGATACGCAGTATTTT.

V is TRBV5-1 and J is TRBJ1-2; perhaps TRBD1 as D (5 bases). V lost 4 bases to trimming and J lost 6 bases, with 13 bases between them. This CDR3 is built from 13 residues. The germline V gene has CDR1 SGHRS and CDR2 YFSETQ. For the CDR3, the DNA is TGCGCCAGCAGCCCCGGGACCGGGAATGGCTACACCTTC. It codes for CASSPGTGNGYTF.

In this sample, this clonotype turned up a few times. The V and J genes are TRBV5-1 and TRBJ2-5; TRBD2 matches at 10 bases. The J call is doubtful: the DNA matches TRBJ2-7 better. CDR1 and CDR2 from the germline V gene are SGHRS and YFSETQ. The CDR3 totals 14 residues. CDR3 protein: CASSYSGRTDEQYF. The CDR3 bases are TGCGCCAGCAGCTATAGCGGGAGGACCGACGAGCAGTACTTC.

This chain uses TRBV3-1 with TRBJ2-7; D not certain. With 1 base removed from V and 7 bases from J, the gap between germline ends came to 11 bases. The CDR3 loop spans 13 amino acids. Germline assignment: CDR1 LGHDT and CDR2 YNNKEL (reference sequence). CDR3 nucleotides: TGTGCCAGCAGCCAAGTTTCGGGCGGTGAGCAGTACTTC. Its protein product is CASSQVSGGEQYF.

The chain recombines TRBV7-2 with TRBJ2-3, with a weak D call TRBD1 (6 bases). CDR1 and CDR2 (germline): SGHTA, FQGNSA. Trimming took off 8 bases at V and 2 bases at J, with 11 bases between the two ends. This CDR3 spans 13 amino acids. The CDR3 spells CASLGQNTDTQYF. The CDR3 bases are TGTGCCAGCCTCGGACAGAACACAGATACGCAGTATTTT.

CDR3 DNA: TGCAGTGCTAGACTCGCGGGAGATTCGACAGATACGCAGTATTTT. It codes for CSARLAGDSTDTQYF. This sequence joins TRBV20-1 and TRBJ2-3, with 7 nucleotides matching TRBD2. CDR1 is DFQATT, CDR2 SNEGSKA, per germline (reference sequence). Unmatched junction bases numbered 8, after V lost 2 bases and J lost 3 bases. This CDR3 spans 15 amino acids.

The CDR3 spells CATSGTFSSYNEQFF. As DNA, the CDR3 is TGTGCCACCAGTGGGACATTTAGCTCCTACAATGAGCAGTTCTTC. The chain combines TRBV24-1 with TRBJ2-1; tentatively, D is TRBD1 (5 bases). Germline values: CDR1 KGHDR, CDR2 SFDVKD. Between the trimmed V and J ends, which lost 5 bases and 0 bases, there was a span of 10 bases. The CDR3 runs 15 residues.

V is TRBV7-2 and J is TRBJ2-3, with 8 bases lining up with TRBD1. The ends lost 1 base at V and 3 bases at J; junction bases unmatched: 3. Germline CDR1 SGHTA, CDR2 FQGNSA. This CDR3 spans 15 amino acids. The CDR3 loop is CASSLGTGRTDTQYF. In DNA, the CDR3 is TGTGCCAGCAGCTTAGGGACAGGGAGGACAGATACGCAGTATTTT.

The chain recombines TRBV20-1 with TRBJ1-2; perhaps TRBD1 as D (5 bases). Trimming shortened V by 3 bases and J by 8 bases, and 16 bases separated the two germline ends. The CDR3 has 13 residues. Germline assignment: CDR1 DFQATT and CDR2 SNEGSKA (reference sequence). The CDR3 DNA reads TGCAGTGCTAGGCGACAGTCGAAGAACGGCTACACCTTC. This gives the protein CSARRQSKNGYTF.

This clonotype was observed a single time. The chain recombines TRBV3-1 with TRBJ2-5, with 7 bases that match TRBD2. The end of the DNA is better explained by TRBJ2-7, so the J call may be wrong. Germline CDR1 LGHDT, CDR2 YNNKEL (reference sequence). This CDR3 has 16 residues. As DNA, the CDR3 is TGTGCCAGCAGCCAAGATAGCCGGACTAGAGCCTACGAGCAGTACTTC. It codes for CASSQDSRTRAYEQYF.

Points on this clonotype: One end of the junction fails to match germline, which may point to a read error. The CDR3 reads CASRLGIYEQYF. The CDR3 DNA reads TGCGCCAGCAGATTGGGGATTTACGAGCAGTACTTC. The chain joins TRBV5-1 to TRBJ2-7, with D uncertain. Looked up from germline, CDR1 is SGHRS and CDR2 is YFSETQ. The CDR3 runs to 12 residues.

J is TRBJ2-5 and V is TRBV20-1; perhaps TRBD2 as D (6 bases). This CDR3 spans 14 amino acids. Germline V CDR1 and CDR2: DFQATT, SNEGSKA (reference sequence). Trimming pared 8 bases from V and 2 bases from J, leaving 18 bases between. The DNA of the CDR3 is TGCAGTACCGACGGGGGACTGACTCAAGAGACCCAGTACTTC. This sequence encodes CSTDGGLTQETQYF.

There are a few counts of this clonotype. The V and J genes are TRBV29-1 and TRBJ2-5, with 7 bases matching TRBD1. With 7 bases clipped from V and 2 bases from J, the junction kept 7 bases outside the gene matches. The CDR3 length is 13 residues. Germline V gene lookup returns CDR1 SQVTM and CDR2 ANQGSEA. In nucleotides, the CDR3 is TGCAGCGCCCGACAGGGACCGCAAGAGACCCAGTACTTC. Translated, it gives CSARQGPQETQYF.

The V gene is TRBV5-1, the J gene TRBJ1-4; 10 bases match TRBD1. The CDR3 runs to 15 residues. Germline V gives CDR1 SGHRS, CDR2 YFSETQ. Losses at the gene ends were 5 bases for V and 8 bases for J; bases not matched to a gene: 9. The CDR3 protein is CASSRQGAGEEKLFF. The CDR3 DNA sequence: TGCGCCAGCAGTCGACAGGGGGCAGGAGAGGAAAAACTGTTTTTT. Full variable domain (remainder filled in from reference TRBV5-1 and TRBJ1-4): KAGVTQTPRYLIKTRGQQVTLSCSPISGHRSVSWYQQTPGQGLQFLFEYFSETQRNKGNFPGRFSGRQFSNSRSEMNVSTLELGDSALYLCASSRQGAGEEKLFFGSGTQLSVL.

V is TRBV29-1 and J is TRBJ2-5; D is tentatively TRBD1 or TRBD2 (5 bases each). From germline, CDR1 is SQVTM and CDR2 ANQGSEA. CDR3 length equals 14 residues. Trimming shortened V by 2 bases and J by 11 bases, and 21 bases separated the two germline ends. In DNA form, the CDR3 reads TGCAGCGTTGAACCCCGAGGGCAGGGCCTTGAGCAGTACTTC. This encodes CSVEPRGQGLEQYF.

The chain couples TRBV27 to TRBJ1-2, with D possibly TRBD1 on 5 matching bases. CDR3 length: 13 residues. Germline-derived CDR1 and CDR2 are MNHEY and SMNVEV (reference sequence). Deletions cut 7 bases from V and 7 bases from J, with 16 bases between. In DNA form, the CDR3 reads TGTGCCAGCACCGGAGGAGGGGTTCCTGGCTACACCTTC. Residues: CASTGGGVPGYTF.

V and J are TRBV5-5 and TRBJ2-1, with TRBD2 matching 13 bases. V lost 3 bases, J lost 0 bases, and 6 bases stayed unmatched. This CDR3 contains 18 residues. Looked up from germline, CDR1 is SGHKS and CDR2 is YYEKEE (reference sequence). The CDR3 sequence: CASSYGLAGEFSYNEQFF. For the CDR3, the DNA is TGTGCCAGCAGCTATGGACTAGCGGGAGAATTCTCCTACAATGAGCAGTTCTTC.

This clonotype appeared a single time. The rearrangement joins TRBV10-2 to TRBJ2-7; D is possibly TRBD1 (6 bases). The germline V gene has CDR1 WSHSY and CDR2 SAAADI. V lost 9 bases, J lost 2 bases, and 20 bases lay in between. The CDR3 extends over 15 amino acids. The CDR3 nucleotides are TGCGCCAGTCTTAGAGACGGGGACACCACCTACGAGCAGTACTTC. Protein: CASLRDGDTTYEQYF.

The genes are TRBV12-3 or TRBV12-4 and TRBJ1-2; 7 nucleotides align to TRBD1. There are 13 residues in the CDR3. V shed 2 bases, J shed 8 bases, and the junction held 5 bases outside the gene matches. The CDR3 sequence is CASSLRAGGGYTF. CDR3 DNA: TGTGCCAGCAGTTTACGTGCAGGGGGGGGCTACACCTTC.

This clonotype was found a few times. The CDR3 loop is CASSPPGQGFNEQFF. The CDR3 DNA follows: TGCGCCAGCAGTCCCCCGGGACAGGGCTTCAATGAGCAGTTCTTC. This rearrangement joins TRBV10-1 to TRBJ2-1, with 9 bases fitting TRBD1. Trimming cost V 5 bases and J 6 bases; bases outside gene matches: 8. Germline CDR1 is WNHNN and CDR2 is SYGVQD (reference sequence). This CDR3 comprises 15 residues.

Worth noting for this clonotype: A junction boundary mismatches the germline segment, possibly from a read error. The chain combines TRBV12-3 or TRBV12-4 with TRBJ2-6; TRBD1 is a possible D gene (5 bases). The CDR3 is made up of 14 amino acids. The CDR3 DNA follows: TGTGCCAGCAGTCTCTTGTCTGGGGCCGACGTCCTGACTTTC. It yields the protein CASSLLSGADVLTF.

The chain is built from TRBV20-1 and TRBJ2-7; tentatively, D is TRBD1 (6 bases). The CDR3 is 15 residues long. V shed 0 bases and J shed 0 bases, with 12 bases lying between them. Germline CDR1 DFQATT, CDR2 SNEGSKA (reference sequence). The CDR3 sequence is CSARDRKGGSYEQYF. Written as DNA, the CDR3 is TGCAGTGCTAGAGACAGGAAAGGGGGCTCCTACGAGCAGTACTTC.

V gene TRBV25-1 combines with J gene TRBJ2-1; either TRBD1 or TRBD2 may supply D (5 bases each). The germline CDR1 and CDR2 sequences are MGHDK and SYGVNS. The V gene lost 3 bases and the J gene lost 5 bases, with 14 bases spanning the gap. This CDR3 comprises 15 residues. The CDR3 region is CASSESGSRDNEQFF. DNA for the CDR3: TGTGCCAGCAGTGAGTCAGGGAGCAGGGACAATGAGCAGTTCTTC. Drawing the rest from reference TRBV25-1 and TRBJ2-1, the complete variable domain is EADIYQTPRYLVIGTGKKITLECSQTMGHDKMYWYQQDPGMELHLIHYSYGVNSTEKGDLSSESTVSRIRTEHFPLTLESARPSHTSQYLCASSESGSRDNEQFFGPGTRLTVL.

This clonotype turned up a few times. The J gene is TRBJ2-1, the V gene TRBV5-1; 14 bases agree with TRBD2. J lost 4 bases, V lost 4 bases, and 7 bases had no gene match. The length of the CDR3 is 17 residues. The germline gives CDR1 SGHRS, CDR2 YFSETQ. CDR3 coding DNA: TGCGCCAGCAGCACCGGGACTAGCGGGAGCATTTACAATGAGCAGTTCTTC. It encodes CASSTGTSGSIYNEQFF.

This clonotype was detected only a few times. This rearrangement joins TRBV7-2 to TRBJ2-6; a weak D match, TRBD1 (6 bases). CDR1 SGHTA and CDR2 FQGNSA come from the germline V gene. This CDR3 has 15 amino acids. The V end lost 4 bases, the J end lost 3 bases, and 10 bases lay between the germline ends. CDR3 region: CASSSQGDGANVLTF. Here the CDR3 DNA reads TGTGCCAGCAGCTCACAGGGTGATGGGGCCAACGTCCTGACTTTC.

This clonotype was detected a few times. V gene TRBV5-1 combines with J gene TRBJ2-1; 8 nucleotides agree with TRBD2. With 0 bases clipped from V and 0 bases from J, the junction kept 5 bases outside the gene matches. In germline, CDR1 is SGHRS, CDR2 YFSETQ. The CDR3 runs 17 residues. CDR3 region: CASSLGGREASYNEQFF. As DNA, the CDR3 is TGCGCCAGCAGCTTGGGCGGGCGGGAGGCCTCCTACAATGAGCAGTTCTTC.

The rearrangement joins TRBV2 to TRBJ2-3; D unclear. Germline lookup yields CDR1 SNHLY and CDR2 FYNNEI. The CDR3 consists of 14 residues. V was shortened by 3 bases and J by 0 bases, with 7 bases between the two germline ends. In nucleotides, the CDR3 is TGTGCCAGCAGTGACATCATTAGCACAGATACGCAGTATTTT. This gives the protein CASSDIISTDTQYF.